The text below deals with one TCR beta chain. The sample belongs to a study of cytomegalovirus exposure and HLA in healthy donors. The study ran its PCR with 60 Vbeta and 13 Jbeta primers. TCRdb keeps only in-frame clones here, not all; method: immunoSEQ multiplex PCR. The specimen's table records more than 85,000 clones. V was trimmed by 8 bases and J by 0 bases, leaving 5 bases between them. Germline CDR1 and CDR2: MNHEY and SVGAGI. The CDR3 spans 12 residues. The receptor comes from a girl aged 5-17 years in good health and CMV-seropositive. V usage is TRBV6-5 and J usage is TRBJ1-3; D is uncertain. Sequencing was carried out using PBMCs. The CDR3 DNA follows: TGTGCCAGCGGTAGCTCTGGAAACACCATATATTTT. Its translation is CASGSSGNTIYF.